This T cell receptor (beta chain) was captured in a study of blood T cell repertoires in COVID-19 (TCRdb year 2020). With regard to the full study: The collaborator samples originated in the United States, Italy and Spain and spanned the acute and convalescent phases of COVID-19. The prospective study material was composed of cDNA or gDNA derived from T cells, B-cell-depleted T cells, or PBMCs. Subjects who had been exposed to COVID-19, were actively infected with it, or had recovered from it provided the deeply sampled blood TCRbeta repertoires that made up the dataset. The repertoires were released in a freely available public database meant as a resource for research on the immune response to SARS-CoV-2. Samples were obtained from the ongoing ImmuneRACE study (first 160 participants) and from some 1,300 subjects provided by 6 global collaborators. A de-identified subject ID, COVID-19 status, age in years and sex were almost always included in the sample metadata. Where HLA class I and class II types were available, the types were taken from metadata supplied by the sample provider, not from assay-based typing. The study at large found these results: Clinical and demographic metadata were provided uncurated, with the amount varying by source and participant.

Each collaborating institution followed its own protocols to collect whole blood in K2EDTA tubes. Collaborator samples were shipped for TCRbeta analysis as frozen whole blood, isolated PBMCs, or DNA extracted from either sample type. The immunoSEQ Assay, a bias-controlled multiplex PCR, was used to amplify TCRbeta CDR3 regions from genomic DNA. The study's processing was this. Within the assay, amplification of reference gene primers was used to estimate how many nucleated cells each sample contained. To quantify the absolute abundance of each unique TCRbeta CDR3 rearrangement, sequence reads were collapsed and filtered. For each sample, productive Simpson clonality was calculated as the square root of Simpson's diversity index over productive rearrangements. TCRdb re-hosts the immuneACCESS table, in-frame sequences only. Its copies lack some clones; in the studies checked, an unresolved V gene accounts for under half of them, and the cause for the rest is not known. The DNA was the basis for D and trimming; V, J and clone size are from that table. Within this sample are 250,000 to 350,000 clones, with more than 75% of them counted one time only. The ten largest clones represent around 1.5% of the sample.

Turning to this clone: There is no known antigen for this receptor. No base-level quality is on record; no much larger clone is a single base apart.

Measured from the cysteine to the phenylalanine, the CDR3 is 15 residues long. Of the read, only the CDR3 DNA is kept; its 45 bases are in frame from base 1. As encoded in the germline V gene, CDR1 is SGHAT while CDR2 is FQNNGV. V lost 6 bases and J lost 3 bases, and the count of bases not matched to a germline gene is 7. The chain is made from TRBV11-2 and TRBJ2-5; a stretch of 10 junction bases matches TRBD2. Sequencing was done on a sample of peripheral blood. The clonotype originates from a woman aged 45-59 years with acute or convalescent COVID-19. The DNA sequence is as follows: TGTGCCAGCAGGGACTGGACTAGCGGCGAAGAGACCCAGTACTTC. Translation gives CASRDWTSGEETQYF. The reference TRBV11-2 and TRBJ2-5 proteins fill in what lies around the CDR3, so the full variable domain reads EAGVAQSPRYKIIEKRQSVAFWCNPISGHATLYWYQQILGQGPKLLIQFQNNGVVDDSQLPKDRFSAERLKGVDSTLKIQPAKLEDSAVYLCASRDWTSGEETQYFGPGTRLLVL.